This T cell receptor (beta chain) was sequenced in a study of blood T cell repertoires in COVID-19. This CDR3 has 15 residues. Trimming removed 4 bases from V and 4 bases from J; junction bases left unmatched: 3. Germline CDR1 reads MDHEN; CDR2 reads SYDVKM. TCRdb's table, derived via immunoSEQ multiplex PCR, lists solely in-frame clones and lacks some. The sample consists of over 120,000 clones, approximately 80% of them appearing once. The chain couples TRBV28 to TRBJ2-1; 11 bases map to TRBD2. The sample consisted of peripheral blood. The receptor comes from a woman between 55 and 75 years old with acute or convalescent COVID-19. CDR3 residues: CASSSGTSGYNEQFF. The CDR3 region has the DNA TGTGCCAGCAGTTCCGGGACTAGCGGTTACAATGAGCAGTTCTTC.